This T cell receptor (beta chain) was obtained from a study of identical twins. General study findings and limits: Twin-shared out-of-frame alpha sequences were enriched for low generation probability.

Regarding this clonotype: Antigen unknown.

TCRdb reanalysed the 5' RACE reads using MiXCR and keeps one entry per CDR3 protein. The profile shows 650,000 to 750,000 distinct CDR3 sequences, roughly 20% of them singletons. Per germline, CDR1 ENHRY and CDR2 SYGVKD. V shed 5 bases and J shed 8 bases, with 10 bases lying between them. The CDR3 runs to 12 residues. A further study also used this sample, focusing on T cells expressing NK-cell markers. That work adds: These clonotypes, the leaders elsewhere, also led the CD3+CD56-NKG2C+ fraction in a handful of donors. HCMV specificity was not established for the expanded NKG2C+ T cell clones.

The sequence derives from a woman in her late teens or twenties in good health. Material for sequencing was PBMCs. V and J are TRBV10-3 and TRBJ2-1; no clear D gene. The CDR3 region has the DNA TGTGCCATCAGTAAAGAGATGGATGAGCAGTTCTTC. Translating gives CAISKEMDEQFF.